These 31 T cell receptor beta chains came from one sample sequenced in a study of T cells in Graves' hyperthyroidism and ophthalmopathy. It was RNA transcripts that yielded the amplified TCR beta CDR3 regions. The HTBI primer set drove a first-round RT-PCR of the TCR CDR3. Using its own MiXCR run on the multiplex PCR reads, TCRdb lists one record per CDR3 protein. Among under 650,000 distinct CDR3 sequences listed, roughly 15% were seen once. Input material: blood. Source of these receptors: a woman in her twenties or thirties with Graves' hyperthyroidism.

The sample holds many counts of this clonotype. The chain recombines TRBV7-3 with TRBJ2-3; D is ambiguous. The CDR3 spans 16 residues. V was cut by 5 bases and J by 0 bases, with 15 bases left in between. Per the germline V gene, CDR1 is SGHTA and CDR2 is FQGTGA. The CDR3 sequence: CASSPRGGSSTDTQYF. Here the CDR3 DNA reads TGTGCCAGCAGCCCCAGAGGTGGATCTAGCACAGATACGCAGTATTTT.

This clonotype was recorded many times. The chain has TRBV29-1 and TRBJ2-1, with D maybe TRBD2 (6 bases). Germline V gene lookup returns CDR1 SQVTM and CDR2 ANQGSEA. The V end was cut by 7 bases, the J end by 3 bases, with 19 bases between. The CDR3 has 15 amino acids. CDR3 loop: CSAGSGRGSYNEQFF. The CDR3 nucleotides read TGCAGCGCCGGCTCCGGGAGAGGGAGCTACAATGAGCAGTTCTTC.

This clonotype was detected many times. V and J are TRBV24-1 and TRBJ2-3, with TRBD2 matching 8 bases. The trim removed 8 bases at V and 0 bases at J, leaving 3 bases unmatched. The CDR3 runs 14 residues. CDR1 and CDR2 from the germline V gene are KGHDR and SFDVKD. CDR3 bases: TGTGCCACCAAGGCTAGCGGGAGCACAGATACGCAGTATTTT. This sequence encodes CATKASGSTDTQYF.

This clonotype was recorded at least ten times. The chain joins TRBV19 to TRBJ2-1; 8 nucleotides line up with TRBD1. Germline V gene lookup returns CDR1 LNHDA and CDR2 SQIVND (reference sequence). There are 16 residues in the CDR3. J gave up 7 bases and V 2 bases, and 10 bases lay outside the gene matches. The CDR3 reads CASSILHRGIENEQFF. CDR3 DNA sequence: TGTGCCAGTAGTATACTCCACAGGGGGATCGAGAATGAGCAGTTCTTC.

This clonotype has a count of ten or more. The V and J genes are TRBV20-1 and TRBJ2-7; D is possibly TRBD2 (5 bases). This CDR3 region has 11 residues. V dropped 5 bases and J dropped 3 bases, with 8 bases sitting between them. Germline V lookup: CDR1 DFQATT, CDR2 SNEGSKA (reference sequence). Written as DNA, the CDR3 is TGCAGTGCTGTCGGGAACTACGAGCAGTACTTC. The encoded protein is CSAVGNYEQYF.

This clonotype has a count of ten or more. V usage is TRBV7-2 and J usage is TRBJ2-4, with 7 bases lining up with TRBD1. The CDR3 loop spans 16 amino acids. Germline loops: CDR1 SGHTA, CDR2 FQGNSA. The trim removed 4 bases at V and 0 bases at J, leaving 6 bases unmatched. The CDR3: CASSSTQGLAKNIQYF. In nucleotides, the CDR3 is TGTGCCAGCAGCTCCACACAGGGGTTAGCCAAAAACATTCAGTACTTC.

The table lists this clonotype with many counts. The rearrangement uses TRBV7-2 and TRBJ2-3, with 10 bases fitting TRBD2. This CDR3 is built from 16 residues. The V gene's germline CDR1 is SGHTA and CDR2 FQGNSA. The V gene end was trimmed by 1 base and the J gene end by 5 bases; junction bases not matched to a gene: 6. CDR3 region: CASSLGVAGGGDTQYF. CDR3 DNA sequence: TGTGCCAGCAGCTTAGGAGTAGCGGGAGGTGGAGATACGCAGTATTTT.

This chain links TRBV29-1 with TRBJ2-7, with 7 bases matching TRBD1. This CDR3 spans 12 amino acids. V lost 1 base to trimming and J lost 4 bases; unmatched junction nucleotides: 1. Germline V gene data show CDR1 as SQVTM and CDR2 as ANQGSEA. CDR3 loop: CSVEGQGYEQYV. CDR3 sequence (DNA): TGCAGCGTTGAAGGACAGGGTTACGAGCAGTACGTC.

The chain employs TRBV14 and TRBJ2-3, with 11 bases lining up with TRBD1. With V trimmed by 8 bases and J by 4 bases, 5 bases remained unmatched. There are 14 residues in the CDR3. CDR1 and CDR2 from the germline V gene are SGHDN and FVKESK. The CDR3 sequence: CASQWTGGADTQYF. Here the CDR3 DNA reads TGTGCCAGCCAGTGGACAGGGGGCGCAGATACGCAGTATTTT. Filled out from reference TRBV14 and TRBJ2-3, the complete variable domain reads EAGVTQFPSHSVIEKGQTVTLRCDPISGHDNLYWYRRVMGKEIKFLLHFVKESKQDESGMPNNRFLAERTGGTYSTLKVQPAELEDSGVYFCASQWTGGADTQYFGPGTRLTVL.

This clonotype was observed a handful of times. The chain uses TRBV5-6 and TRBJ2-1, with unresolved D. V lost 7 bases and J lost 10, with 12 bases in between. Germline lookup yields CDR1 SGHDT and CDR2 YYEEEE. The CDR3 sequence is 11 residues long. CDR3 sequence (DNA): TGTGCCAGCGGCCCTAAGGCCGAGCAGTTCTTC. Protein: CASGPKAEQFF.

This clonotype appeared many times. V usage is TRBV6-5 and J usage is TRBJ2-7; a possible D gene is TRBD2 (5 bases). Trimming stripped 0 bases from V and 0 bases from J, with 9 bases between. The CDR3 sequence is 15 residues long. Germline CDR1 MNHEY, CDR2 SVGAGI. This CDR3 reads CASSYSQRLSYEQYF. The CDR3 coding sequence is TGTGCCAGCAGTTACTCCCAGCGGCTCTCCTACGAGCAGTACTTC.

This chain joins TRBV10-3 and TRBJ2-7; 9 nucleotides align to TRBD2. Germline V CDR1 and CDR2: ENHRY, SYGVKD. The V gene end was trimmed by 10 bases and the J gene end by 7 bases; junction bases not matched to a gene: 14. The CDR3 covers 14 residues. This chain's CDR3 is CATRPTSGPREQYF. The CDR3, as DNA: TGTGCCACCCGCCCGACTAGCGGTCCCCGGGAGCAGTACTTC.

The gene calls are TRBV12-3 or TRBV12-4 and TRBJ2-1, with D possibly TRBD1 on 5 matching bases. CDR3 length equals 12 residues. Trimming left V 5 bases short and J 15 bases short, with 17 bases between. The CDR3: CASSPYGRVRFF. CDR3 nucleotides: TGTGCCAGCAGTCCGTACGGCAGGGTTAGGTTCTTC.

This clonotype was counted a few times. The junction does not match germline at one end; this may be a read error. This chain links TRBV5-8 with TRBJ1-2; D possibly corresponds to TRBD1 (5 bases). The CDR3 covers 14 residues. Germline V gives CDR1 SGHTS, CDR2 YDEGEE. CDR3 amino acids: CASSLVGANYGYTF. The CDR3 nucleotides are TGCGCCAGCAGCTTGGTGGGGGCTAACTATGGCTACACCTTC.

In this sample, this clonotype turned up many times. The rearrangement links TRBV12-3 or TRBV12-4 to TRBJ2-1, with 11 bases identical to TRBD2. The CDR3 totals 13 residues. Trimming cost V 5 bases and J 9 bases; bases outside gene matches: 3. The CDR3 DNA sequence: TGTGCCAGCAGTATGACTAGCGGGACTGAGCAGTTCTTC. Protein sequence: CASSMTSGTEQFF.

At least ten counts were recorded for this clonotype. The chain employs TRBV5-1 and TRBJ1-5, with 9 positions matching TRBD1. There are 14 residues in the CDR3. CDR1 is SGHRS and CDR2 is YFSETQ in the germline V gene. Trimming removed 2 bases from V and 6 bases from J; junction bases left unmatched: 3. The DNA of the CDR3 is TGCGCCAGCAGCTTTGGACAGGGGACTCAGCCCCAGCATTTT. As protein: CASSFGQGTQPQHF.

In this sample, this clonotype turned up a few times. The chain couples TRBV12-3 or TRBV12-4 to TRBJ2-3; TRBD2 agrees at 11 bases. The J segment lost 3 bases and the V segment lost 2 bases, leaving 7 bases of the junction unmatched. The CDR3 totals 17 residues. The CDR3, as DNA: TGTGCCAGCAGTTTAATGGCTAGCGGGAGGCATACAGATACGCAGTATTTT. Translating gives CASSLMASGRHTDTQYF.

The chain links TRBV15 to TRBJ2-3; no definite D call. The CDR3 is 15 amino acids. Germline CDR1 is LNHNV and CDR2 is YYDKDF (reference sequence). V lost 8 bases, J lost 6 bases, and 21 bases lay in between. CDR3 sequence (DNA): TGTGCCACCGAGAAGGGCCTAGACCCTGCGGATACGCAGTATTTT. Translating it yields CATEKGLDPADTQYF.

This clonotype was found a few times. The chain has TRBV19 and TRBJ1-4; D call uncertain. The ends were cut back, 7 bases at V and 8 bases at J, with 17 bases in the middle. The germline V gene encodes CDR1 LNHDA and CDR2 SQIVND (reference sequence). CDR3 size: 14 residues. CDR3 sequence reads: CASKDGLFREKLFF. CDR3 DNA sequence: TGTGCCAGTAAAGACGGACTCTTCCGCGAAAAACTGTTTTTT.

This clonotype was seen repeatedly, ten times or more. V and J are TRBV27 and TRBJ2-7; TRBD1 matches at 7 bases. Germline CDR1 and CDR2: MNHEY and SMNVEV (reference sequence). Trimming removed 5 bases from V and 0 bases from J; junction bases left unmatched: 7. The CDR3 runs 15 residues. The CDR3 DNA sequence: TGTGCCAGCAGTCAAGGGGGCCTCAGCTCCTACGAGCAGTACTTC. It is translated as CASSQGGLSSYEQYF.

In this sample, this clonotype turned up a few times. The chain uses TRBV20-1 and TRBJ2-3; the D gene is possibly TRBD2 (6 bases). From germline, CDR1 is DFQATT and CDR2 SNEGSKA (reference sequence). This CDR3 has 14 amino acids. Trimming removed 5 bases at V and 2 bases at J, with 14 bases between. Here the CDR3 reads CSARRTTYTDTQYF. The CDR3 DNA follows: TGCAGTGCTCGACGGACTACCTACACAGATACGCAGTATTTT.

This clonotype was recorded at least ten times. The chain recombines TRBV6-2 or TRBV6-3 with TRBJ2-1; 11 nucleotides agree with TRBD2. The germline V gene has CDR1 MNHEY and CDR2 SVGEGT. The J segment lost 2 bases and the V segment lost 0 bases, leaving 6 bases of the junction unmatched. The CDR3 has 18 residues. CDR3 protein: CASSYSRPSGRTYNEQFF. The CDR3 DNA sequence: TGTGCCAGCAGTTACTCTCGGCCTAGCGGGAGGACCTACAATGAGCAGTTCTTC.

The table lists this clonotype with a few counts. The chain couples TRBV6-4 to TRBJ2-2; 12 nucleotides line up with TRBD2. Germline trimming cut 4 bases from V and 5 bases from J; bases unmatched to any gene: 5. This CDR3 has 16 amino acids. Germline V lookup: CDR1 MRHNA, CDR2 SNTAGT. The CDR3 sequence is CASSVTSGSLTGELFF. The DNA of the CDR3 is TGTGCCAGCAGTGTGACTAGCGGGAGTCTGACCGGGGAGCTGTTTTTT.

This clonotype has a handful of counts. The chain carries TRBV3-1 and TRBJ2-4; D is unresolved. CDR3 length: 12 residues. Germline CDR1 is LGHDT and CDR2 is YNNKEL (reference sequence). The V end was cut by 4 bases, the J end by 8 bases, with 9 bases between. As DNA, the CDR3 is TGTGCCAGCAGCCCAGGATCGGACATTCAGTACTTC. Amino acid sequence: CASSPGSDIQYF.

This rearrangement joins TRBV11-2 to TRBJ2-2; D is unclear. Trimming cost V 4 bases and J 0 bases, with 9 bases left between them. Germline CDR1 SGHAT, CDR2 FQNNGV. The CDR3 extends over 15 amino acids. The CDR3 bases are TGTGCCAGCAGCTCCCTGAACTCGAACACCGGGGAGCTGTTTTTT. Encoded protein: CASSSLNSNTGELFF.

CDR3 sequence reads: CASRPSTGGGTGELFF. The CDR3 DNA is TGTGCCAGCAGACCCTCGACAGGGGGTGGCACCGGGGAGCTGTTTTTT. The chain has TRBV12-3 or TRBV12-4 and TRBJ2-2; 9 bases map to TRBD1. Trimming cost V 6 bases and J 4 bases; bases outside gene matches: 9. The CDR3 runs to 16 residues.

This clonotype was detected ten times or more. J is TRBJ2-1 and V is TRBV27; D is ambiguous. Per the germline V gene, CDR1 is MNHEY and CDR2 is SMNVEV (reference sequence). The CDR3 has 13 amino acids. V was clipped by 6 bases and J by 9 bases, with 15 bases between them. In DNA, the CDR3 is TGTGCCAGCAGCCGAATGTCCTGGCGTGAGCAGTTCTTC. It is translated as CASSRMSWREQFF.

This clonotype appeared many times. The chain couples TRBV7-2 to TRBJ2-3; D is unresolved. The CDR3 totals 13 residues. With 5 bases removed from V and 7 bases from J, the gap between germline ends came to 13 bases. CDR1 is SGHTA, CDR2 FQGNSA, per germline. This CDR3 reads CASSLDTSNTQYF. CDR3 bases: TGTGCCAGCAGCCTCGATACCTCAAATACGCAGTATTTT.

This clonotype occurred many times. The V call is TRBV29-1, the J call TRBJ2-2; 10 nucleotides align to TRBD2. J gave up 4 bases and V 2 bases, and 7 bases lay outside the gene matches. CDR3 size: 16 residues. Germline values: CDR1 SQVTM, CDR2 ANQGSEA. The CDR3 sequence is CSVEKSRTSGTGELFF. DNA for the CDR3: TGCAGCGTTGAAAAGAGTAGGACTAGCGGCACCGGGGAGCTGTTTTTT.

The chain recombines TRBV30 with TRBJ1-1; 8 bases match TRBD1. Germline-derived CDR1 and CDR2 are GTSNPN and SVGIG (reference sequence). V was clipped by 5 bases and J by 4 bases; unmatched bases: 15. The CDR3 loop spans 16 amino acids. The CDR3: CAWSLQRTGWGTEAFF. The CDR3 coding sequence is TGTGCCTGGTCGCTACAGAGGACAGGGTGGGGCACTGAAGCTTTCTTT.

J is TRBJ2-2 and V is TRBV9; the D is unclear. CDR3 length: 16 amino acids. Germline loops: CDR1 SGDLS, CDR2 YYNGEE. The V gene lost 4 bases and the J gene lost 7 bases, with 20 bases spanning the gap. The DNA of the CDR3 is TGTGCCAGCAGCCCCCGGGTTGGACGTTCCCGCGGGGAGCTGTTTTTT. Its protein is CASSPRVGRSRGELFF.